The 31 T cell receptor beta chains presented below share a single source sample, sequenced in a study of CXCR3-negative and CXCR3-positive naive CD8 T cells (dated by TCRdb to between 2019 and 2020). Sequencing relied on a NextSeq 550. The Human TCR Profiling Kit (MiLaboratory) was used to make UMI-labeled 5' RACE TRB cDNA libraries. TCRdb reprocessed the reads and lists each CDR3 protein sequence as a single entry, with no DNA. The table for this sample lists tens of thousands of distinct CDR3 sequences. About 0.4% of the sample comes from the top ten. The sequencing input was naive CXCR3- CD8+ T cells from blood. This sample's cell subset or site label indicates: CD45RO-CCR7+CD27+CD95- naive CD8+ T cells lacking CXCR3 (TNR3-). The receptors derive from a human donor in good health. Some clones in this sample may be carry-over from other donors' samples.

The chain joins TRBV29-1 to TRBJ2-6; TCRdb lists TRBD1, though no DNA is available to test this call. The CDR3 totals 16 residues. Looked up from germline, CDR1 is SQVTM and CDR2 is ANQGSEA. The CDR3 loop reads CSVGQGRPSGANVLTF.

CDR3 residues: CASGLSAGVNWNEQFF. V gene TRBV12-5 combines with J gene TRBJ2-1; the D gene TCRdb calls, TRBD2, cannot be checked with no DNA. This CDR3 contains 16 residues. Germline V lookup: CDR1 LGHNT, CDR2 FRNRAP.

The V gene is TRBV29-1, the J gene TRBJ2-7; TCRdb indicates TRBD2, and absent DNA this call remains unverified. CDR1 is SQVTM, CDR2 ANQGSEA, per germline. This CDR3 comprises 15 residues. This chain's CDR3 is CSVEDLAGGSYEQYF.

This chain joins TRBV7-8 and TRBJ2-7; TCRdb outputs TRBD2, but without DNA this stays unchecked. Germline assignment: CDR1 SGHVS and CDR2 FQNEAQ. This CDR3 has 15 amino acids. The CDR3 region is CASSYLADFSYEQYF.

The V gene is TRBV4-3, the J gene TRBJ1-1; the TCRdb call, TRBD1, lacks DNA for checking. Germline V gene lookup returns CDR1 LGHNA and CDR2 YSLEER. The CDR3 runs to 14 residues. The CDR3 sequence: CASRRDQGASEAFF.

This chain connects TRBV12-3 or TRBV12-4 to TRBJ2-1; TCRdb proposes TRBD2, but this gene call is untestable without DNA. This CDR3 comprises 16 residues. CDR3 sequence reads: CASSLRSGTKFNEQFF.

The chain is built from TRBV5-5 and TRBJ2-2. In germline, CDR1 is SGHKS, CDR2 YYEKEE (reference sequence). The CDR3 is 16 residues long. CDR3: CASSLEGHPNTGELFF.

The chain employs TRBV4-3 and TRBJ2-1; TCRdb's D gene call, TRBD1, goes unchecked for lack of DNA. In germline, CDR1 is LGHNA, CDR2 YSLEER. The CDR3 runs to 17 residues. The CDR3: CASSQDVSRNGGTEQFF.

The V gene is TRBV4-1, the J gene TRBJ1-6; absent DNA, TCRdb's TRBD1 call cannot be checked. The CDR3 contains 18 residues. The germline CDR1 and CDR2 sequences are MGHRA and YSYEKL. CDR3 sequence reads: CASSQVGTGVSYNSPLHF.

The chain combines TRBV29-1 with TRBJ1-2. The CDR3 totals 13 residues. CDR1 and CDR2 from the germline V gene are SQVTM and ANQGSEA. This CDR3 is CSVRLAASYGYTF.

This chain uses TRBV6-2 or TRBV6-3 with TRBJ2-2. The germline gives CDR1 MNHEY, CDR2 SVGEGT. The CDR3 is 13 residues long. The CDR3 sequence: CASRQPNTGELFF.

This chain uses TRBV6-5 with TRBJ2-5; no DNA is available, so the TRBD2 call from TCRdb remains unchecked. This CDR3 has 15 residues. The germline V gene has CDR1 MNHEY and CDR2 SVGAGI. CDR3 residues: CASSYSSEGFETQYF.

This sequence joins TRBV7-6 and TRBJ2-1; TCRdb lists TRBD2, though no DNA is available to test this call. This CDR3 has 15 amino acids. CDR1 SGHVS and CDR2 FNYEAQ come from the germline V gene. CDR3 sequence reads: CASSSFSGGANEQFF.

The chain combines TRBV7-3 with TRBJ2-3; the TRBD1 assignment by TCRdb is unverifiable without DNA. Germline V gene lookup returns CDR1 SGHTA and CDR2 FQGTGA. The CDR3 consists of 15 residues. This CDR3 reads CASSPLGGGTDTQYF.

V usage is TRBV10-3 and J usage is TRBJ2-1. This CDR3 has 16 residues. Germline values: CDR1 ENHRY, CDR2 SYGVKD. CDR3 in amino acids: CAISEFGESSYNEQFF.

The CDR3: CASSRANNQPQHF. The genes are TRBV6-5 and TRBJ1-5. The CDR3 spans 13 residues. Germline values: CDR1 MNHEY, CDR2 SVGAGI.

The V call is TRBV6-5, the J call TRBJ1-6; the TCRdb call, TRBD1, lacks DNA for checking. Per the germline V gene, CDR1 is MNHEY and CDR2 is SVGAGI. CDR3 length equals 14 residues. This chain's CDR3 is CASSSTGAYSPLHF.

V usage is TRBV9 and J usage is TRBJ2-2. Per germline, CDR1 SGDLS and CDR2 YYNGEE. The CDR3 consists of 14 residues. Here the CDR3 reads CASSDGSNTGELFF.

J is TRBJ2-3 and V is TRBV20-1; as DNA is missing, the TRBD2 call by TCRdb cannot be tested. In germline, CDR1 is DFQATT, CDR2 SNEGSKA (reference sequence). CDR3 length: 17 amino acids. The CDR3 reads CSARPGGLAGLTDTQYF.

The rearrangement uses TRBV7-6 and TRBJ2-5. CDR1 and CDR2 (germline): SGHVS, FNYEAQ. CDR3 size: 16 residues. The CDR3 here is CASSASYRYPQETQYF.

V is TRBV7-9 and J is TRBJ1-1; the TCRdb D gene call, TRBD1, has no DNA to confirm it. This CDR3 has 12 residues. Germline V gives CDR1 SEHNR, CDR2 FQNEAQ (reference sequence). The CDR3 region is CASSLGQAEAFF.

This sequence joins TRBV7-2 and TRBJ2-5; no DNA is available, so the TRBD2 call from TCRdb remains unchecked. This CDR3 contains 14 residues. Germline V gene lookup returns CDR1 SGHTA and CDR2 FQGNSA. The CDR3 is CASSPDGQRETQYF.

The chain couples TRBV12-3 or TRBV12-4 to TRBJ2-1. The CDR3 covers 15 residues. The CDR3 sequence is CASRTDGSSYNEQFF.

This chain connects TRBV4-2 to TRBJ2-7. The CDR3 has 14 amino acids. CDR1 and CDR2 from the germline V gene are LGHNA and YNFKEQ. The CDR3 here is CASSQTRGLYEQYF.

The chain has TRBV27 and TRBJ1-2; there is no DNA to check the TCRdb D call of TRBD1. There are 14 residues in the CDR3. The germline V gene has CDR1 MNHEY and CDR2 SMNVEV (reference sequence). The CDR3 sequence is CASSPPDRHYGYTF.

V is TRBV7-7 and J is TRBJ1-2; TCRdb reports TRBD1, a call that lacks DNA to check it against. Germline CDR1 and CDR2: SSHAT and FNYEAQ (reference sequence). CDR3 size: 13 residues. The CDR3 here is CASSLGTDYGYTF.

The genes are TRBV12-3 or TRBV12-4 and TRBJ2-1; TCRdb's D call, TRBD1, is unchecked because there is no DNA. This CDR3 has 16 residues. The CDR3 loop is CASTHPDRGSYNEQFF.

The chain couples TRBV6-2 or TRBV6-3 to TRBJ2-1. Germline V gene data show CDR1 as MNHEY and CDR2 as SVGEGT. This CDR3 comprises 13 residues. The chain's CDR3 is CASSYFGDNEQFF.

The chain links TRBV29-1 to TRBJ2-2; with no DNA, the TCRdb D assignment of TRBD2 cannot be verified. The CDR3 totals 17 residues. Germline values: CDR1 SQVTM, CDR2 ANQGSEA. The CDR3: CSVEDRAGAPGSWELFF.

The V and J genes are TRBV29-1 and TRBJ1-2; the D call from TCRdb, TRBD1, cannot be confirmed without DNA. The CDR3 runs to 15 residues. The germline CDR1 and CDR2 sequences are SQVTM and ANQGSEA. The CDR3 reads CSVEESPGVGGGYTF.

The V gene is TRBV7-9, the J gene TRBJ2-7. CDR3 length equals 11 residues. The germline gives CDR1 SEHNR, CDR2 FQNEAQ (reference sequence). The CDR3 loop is CASSFESEQYF.